These T cell receptor beta chains were read from a single sample in a study of T cell clones after liver transplantation. The repertoire was sequenced with immunoSEQ multiplex PCR; TCRdb's copy has only in-frame clones and lacks some. The sample yields some 120,000 clones, about nine tenths seen once. The sample here was CD4+ T cells from blood, taken 12 months after liver transplant. These receptors were taken from a human patient who received a liver transplant. Part of the T cells may come from the graft donor. The CDR3 runs from the conserved cysteine through the conserved F or W.

v_gene | CDR3aa
TRBV11-3 | CASSLAGGRSGTYNEQFF
TRBV30 | CAWTRRTGRNTEAFF
TRBV19 | CASSRPTGGSNQPQHF
TRBV7-2 | CASSFVGRPSKETQYF
TRBV28 | CASSLRAGENTEAFF
TRBV7-7 | CASSLASVGPYNEQFF
TRBV5-1 | CASSLGAGEGYTF
TRBV30 | CAWGGGETQYF
TRBV19 | CASSIDLAGSYGYTF
TRBV10-3 | CAIRTMSEQYF
TRBV19 | CASSIDPPGGTSGELFF
TRBV5-1 | CASSLESSVIPYNEQFF
TRBV5-4 | CASSLGTLSSYEQYF
TRBV7-2 | CASSLAPGSTDTQYF
TRBV19 | CASSTDMGSYNEQFF
TRBV2 | CASRRDSNQPQHF
TRBV11-2 | CASKLEGGMQETQYF
TRBV11-2 | CASSPTGWNQPQHF
TRBV10-3 | CAISERDTIVNEQFF
TRBV7-6 | CASSLVDSLTSYNEQFF
TRBV19 | CASSIAKNIQYF
TRBV6-5 | CASSYGLAGTGELFF
TRBV5-1 | CASSSGDRRPNTGELFF
TRBV11-3 | CASSLDLSGGADTQYF
TRBV2 | CASSDGQENQPQHF
TRBV6-6 | CASSRTQDEQYF
TRBV28 | CASSLGGVLAKNIQYF
TRBV5-1 | CASSFRQANTGELFF
TRBV11-3 | CASSRVLGQGVQETQYF
TRBV5-1 | CASSLNEAGPTNEQFF
TRBV9 | CASSPRDSSGNTIYF
TRBV29-1 | CSVRTAWGYTF
TRBV29-1 | CSVEDNLGYGYTF
TRBV5-1 | CASSLDRAGNTIYF
TRBV5-1 | CASSSGQGATRAFF
TRBV30 | CAWSVLGLGQPQHF
TRBV5-1 | CASSLKQGGEQYF
TRBV6-5 | CASSYSDSNSPLHF